This is a list of T cell receptor beta chains from one sample in a study of T-cell reconstitution after alpha-beta-depleted transplantation in children. TCRdb called the PCR reads again in MiXCR, with one record for every CDR3 protein. The sample has about 460,000 distinct CDR3 sequences; over 9.5% are singletons. The input for sequencing was PBMCs, mostly from graft donor cells, taken 180 days after TCRalphabeta/CD19-depleted stem cell transplant. These receptors were obtained from a female patient aged 2 to 10 who had a stem cell transplant for aplastic anemia, so the T cells may come from the graft donor. CDR3s include the opening cysteine and the closing phenylalanine or tryptophan. The D gene is left open where the match is weak. Clone size is shown for a subset of rows, as once, few, many or a class of expanded clone.

TRBJ2-7 NA NA TRBV28 CASSLRWYEQYF TGTGCCAGCAGTCTCCGGTGGTACGAGCAGTACTTC
TRBJ1-3 few NA TRBV10-3 CAISTNRVPGNTIYF TGTGCCATCAGTACCAACAGGGTTCCCGGAAACACCATATATTTT
TRBJ2-1 few NA TRBV10-3 CAISESRASSYNEQFF TGTGCCATCAGTGAGTCTCGGGCTAGCTCCTACAATGAGCAGTTCTTC
TRBJ2-7 NA NA TRBV6-6 CASAGTEDREQYF TGTGCCAGTGCCGGGACTGAAGACCGCGAGCAGTACTTC
TRBJ1-5 NA NA TRBV6-2/TRBV6-3 CASSYSEAQPQHF TGTGCCAGCAGTTACTCTGAGGCACAGCCCCAGCATTTT
TRBJ2-7 NA TRBD1 TRBV9 CASSASTGGDEQYF TGTGCCAGCAGCGCGTCTACAGGGGGAGACGAGCAGTACTTC
TRBJ1-5 NA TRBD1 TRBV27 CASSLSWTGGNQPQHF TGTGCCAGCAGTTTATCTTGGACAGGGGGCAATCAGCCCCAGCATTTT
TRBJ2-6 NA NA TRBV21-1 CASSKVPGQGANVLTF TGTGCCAGCAGCAAAGTTCCAGGACAAGGGGCCAACGTCCTGACTTTC
TRBJ2-7 few NA TRBV5-1 CASSLRALQKNYEQYF TGCGCCAGCAGCCTCCGGGCCCTACAGAAGAACTACGAGCAGTACTTC
TRBJ1-2 NA NA TRBV7-6 CASSRRGNYGDTF TGTGCCAGCAGCCGCAGGGGAAACTATGGCGACACCTTC
TRBJ2-3 many NA TRBV5-4 CASSSHRLGGQGSTDTQYF TGTGCCAGCAGCTCACACCGACTCGGGGGGCAGGGGAGCACAGATACGCAGTATTTT